Below are 6 T cell receptor beta chains sequenced from a single sample in a study of hypomethylating agent response in myelodysplastic syndrome. Measured with immunoSEQ multiplex PCR; TCRdb has only the in-frame clones, and not every one. The data contain about 3,500 clones, 82% of them singletons. The material was bone marrow, obtained before or after starting hypomethylating agent treatment for myelodysplastic syndrome (not recorded which). The receptors were sampled from a human donor with myelodysplastic syndrome.

V is TRBV10-1 and J is TRBJ1-1; D gene unclear. Trimming took 6 bases from V and 4 from J, leaving 18 bases between them. Germline V lookup: CDR1 WNHNN, CDR2 SYGVQD (reference sequence). This CDR3 spans 15 amino acids. In nucleotides, the CDR3 is TGCGCCAGCAGAACCTCTGGGCATGCATTCACTGAAGCTTTCTTT. This encodes CASRTSGHAFTEAFF.

The chain uses TRBV19 and TRBJ1-5, with D possibly matching TRBD1 (6 bases). The CDR3 has 14 amino acids. Germline-derived CDR1 and CDR2 are LNHDA and SQIVND (reference sequence). The germline V and J ends were trimmed by 8 bases and 6 bases, with 17 bases remaining between them. CDR3 residues: CASGGWTAGQPQHF. Written as DNA, the CDR3 is TGTGCCAGTGGGGGATGGACAGCAGGTCAGCCCCAGCATTTT.

This clone was detected once. This chain joins TRBV5-6 and TRBJ1-1; D call uncertain. V was trimmed by 4 bases and J by 4 bases, leaving 17 bases between them. CDR1 and CDR2 from the germline V gene are SGHDT and YYEEEE. The CDR3 extends over 15 amino acids. CDR3 protein: CASSPTRAWSTEAFF. The CDR3 bases are TGTGCCAGCAGCCCGACAAGGGCGTGGAGCACTGAAGCTTTCTTT.

Only a few counts were recorded for this clone. J is TRBJ1-1 and V is TRBV5-4; TRBD1 is a possible D gene (5 bases). The V gene lost 4 bases and the J gene lost 2 bases, with 15 bases spanning the gap. The V gene's germline CDR1 is SGHNT and CDR2 YYREEE (reference sequence). The CDR3 has 15 residues. The CDR3 spells CASSPEWGVNTEAFF. As DNA, the CDR3 is TGTGCCAGCAGCCCAGAATGGGGGGTAAACACTGAAGCTTTCTTT.

The chain joins TRBV5-4 to TRBJ1-6, with TRBD1 identical over 7 bases. The CDR3 is 16 amino acids. The germline gives CDR1 SGHNT, CDR2 YYREEE (reference sequence). The V gene end was trimmed by 3 bases and the J gene end by 0 bases; junction bases not matched to a gene: 3. CDR3 bases: TGTGCCAGCAGCTCGGGACAGAGCTCCTATAATTCACCCCTCCACTTT. This sequence encodes CASSSGQSSYNSPLHF. Full variable domain (rest looked up from reference TRBV5-4 and TRBJ1-6): ETGVTQSPTHLIKTRGQQVTLRCSSQSGHNTVSWYQQALGQGPQFIFQYYREEENGRGNFPPRFSGLQFPNYSSELNVNALELDDSALYLCASSSGQSSYNSPLHFGNGTRLTVT.

V gene TRBV7-8 combines with J gene TRBJ1-5, with D perhaps matching TRBD1 (5 bases). Germline V gives CDR1 SGHVS, CDR2 FQNEAQ. The CDR3 totals 16 residues. The ends were cut back, 2 bases at V and 2 bases at J, with 13 bases in the middle. The CDR3 DNA reads as TGTGCCAGCAGCTTACGACCGGGGGATGGCAATCAGCCCCAGCATTTT. Translating gives CASSLRPGDGNQPQHF. Filled out from reference TRBV7-8 and TRBJ1-5, the complete variable domain reads GAGVSQSPRYKVAKRGQDVALRCDPISGHVSLFWYQQALGQGPEFLTYFQNEAQLDKSGLPSDRFFAERPEGSVSTLKIQRTQQEDSAVYLCASSLRPGDGNQPQHFGDGTRLSIL.